This paragraph covers one T cell receptor beta chain sequence. Its target is not known. The data are from a study of cytomegalovirus exposure and HLA in healthy donors. Study at large: Approximately 83 million unique TCRs from HLA-typed donors were held in an early data release.

Study-wide findings and caveats: The authors later found TCR association rates varying by HLA locus, with DRB1 most and HLA-C fewest.

60 Vbeta and 13 Jbeta primers were used in PCR. TCRdb's copy holds only in-frame clones and misses some; the assay was immunoSEQ multiplex PCR. This table holds around 130,000 clones, approximately 80% found once. The germline gives CDR1 MNHEY, CDR2 SMNVEV (reference sequence). The CDR3 consists of 14 residues. Unmatched junction bases numbered 6, after V lost 5 bases and J lost 6 bases. The rearrangement links TRBV27 to TRBJ1-1; 10 bases align to TRBD1. The source is a man between 18 and 29 years old in good health and CMV-seronegative. Sequences were obtained from PBMCs. The CDR3 sequence: CASSPRDRGPEAFF. The CDR3, as DNA: TGTGCCAGCAGTCCCCGGGACAGGGGTCCTGAAGCTTTCTTT.